The rows below give T cell receptor beta chains drawn from one sample of a study of breast tumors, draining lymph nodes, adjacent tissues. MiXCR, applied by TCRdb to the multiplex PCR reads, yields one record per CDR3 protein. Among about 180,000 distinct CDR3 sequences, around 33% were seen once, and the ten largest hold around 4%. The sample comprised axillary lymph node tissue. Every receptor here comes from a female donor with breast cancer. Some clones in this sample may be carry-over from other donors' samples. Each CDR3 is given with its conserved first and last residue. The D gene is left open where the match is weak. Clone size is shown for a subset of rows, as once, few, many or a class of expanded clone.

>many|TRBJ1-2|13|-|TRBV11-2
CASSLDRRNGYTF
TGTGCCAGCAGCTTAGATAGGAGAAATGGCTACACCTTC
>many|TRBJ1-2|18|TRBD1|TRBV9
CASSVVPRRTGGPYGYTF
TGTGCCAGCAGCGTAGTACCCAGACGGACAGGGGGCCCCTATGGCTACACCTTC
>many|TRBJ2-3|15|TRBD1|TRBV9
CASSVARGRKDTQYF
TGTGCCAGCAGCGTAGCGAGGGGGCGTAAGGATACGCAGTATTTT
>many|TRBJ2-3|14|-|TRBV5-8
CASSLDYGGDTQYF
TGTGCCAGCAGCTTGGATTATGGTGGAGATACGCAGTATTTT
>many|TRBJ1-5|14|-|TRBV27
CASSSHFSNQPQHF
TGTGCCAGCAGTTCCCACTTTAGCAATCAGCCCCAGCATTTT
>-|TRBJ1-1|13|-|TRBV19
CASSIFSRGEAFF
TGTGCCAGTAGTATATTTTCTCGGGGTGAAGCTTTCTTT
>once|TRBJ1-6|17|-|TRBV12-3/TRBV12-4
CASSLGGGHPYNSPLHF
TGTGCCAGCAGTTTAGGCGGGGGGCACCCCTATAATTCACCCCTCCACTTT
>-|TRBJ2-5|15|TRBD2|TRBV25-1
CASSPTGEGQETQYF
TGTGCCAGCAGTCCCACTGGGGAGGGCCAGGAGACCCAGTACTTC
>many|TRBJ2-1|16|-|TRBV4-3
CASSPTPGRDYNEQFF
TGCGCCAGCAGCCCTACACCTGGCCGCGATTACAATGAGCAGTTCTTC
>many|TRBJ2-3|16|-|TRBV5-1
CASSHQGGSSTDTQYF
TGCGCCAGCAGCCACCAGGGGGGATCTAGCACAGATACGCAGTATTTT
>many|TRBJ2-2|14|-|TRBV18
CASSRQPNTGELFF
TGTGCCAGCTCACGGCAACCGAACACCGGGGAGCTGTTTTTT
>few|TRBJ2-5|15|-|TRBV6-5
CASRYTRVSQETQYF
TGTGCCAGCCGTTATACTCGGGTTAGCCAAGAGACCCAGTACTTC
>many|TRBJ2-5|14|-|TRBV2
CASIPDSSQETQYF
TGTGCCAGCATTCCGGACAGCTCACAAGAGACCCAGTACTTC
>-|TRBJ2-7|16|-|TRBV24-1
CATSDNGQGGLHEQYF
TGTGCCACCAGTGACAATGGGCAGGGGGGCCTCCACGAGCAGTACTTC
>-|TRBJ2-1|15|TRBD1|TRBV11-2
CASSFPTGGRDEQFF
TGTGCCAGCAGCTTTCCGACAGGGGGCCGGGATGAGCAGTTCTTC
>-|TRBJ2-7|14|TRBD1|TRBV7-7
CASSFGTGGYEQYF
TGTGCTAGCAGCTTCGGGACAGGGGGCTACGAGCAGTACTTC
>-|TRBJ2-3|18|TRBD2|TRBV20-1
CSATKLAGGPSVTDTQYF
TGCAGTGCTACCAAACTAGCGGGAGGCCCCTCCGTCACAGATACGCAGTATTTT
>-|TRBJ1-6|15|-|TRBV25-1
CASSGRSSYNSPLHF
TGTGCCAGCAGCGGCCGGAGCTCCTATAATTCACCCCTCCACTTT
>many|TRBJ1-2|14|TRBD1|TRBV6-2/TRBV6-3
CASSYGDRGGGYTF
TGTGCCAGCAGTTACGGAGACAGGGGTGGCGGCTACACCTTC
>many|TRBJ2-3|12|-|TRBV4-2
CASSQEGRFRNF
TGTGCCAGCAGCCAAGAGGGCCGATTCAGAAATTTT
>many|TRBJ1-4|15|-|TRBV18
CASSLGQTTNEKLFF
TGTGCCAGCTCACTCGGACAGACAACTAATGAAAAACTGTTTTTT
>-|TRBJ2-2|14|-|TRBV12-3/TRBV12-4
CASPLEGRSGELFF
TGTGCCAGCCCCCTGGAGGGGAGGTCCGGGGAGCTGTTTTTT
>many|TRBJ2-3|12|TRBD2|TRBV5-6
CASSRTRNTQYF
TGTGCCAGCAGTCGGACTAGAAATACGCAGTATTTT
>many|TRBJ2-1|16|TRBD1|TRBV18
CASSQRQGSQGNEQFF
TGTGCCAGCTCACAGCGACAGGGGAGTCAGGGCAATGAGCAGTTCTTC
>-|TRBJ1-2|14|-|TRBV20-1
CSARGPTSGYGYTF
TGCAGTGCTAGAGGTCCGACTAGCGGGTATGGCTACACCTTC
>-|TRBJ1-1|13|-|TRBV5-1
CASSSQGGAEAFF
TGCGCCAGCAGCTCCCAGGGCGGCGCTGAAGCTTTCTTT
>many|TRBJ1-6|14|-|TRBV6-1
CASNPTGANSPLHF
TGTGCCAGCAACCCTACGGGGGCTAATTCACCCCTCCACTTT
>many|TRBJ1-4|16|-|TRBV7-8
CASSSRRQKLNEKLFF
TGTGCCAGCAGCTCTCGGCGGCAGAAGTTGAATGAAAAACTGTTTTTT
>many|TRBJ1-4|16|-|TRBV3-2
CASSQHSPAANEKLFF
TGTGCCAGCAGCCAGCACAGTCCGGCGGCTAATGAAAAACTGTTTTTT
>-|TRBJ1-2|15|TRBD1|TRBV5-1
CASRPGTGFTDGCTF
TGCGCCAGCAGACCGGGGACAGGGTTTACTGATGGCTGCACCTTC
>many|TRBJ1-5|14|TRBD1|TRBV28
CASSPGQGIQPQHF
TGTGCCAGCAGCCCGGGACAGGGGATTCAGCCCCAGCATTTT
>many|TRBJ2-7|12|-|TRBV6-5
CASSSAGDEQYF
TGTGCCAGCAGTTCCGCTGGGGACGAGCAGTACTTC
>many|TRBJ2-4|12|-|TRBV30
CAWSVLGGIQYF
TGTGCCTGGAGTGTACTGGGCGGCATTCAGTACTTC
>many|TRBJ2-5|13|-|TRBV20-1
CSAPGRVGETQYF
TGCAGTGCTCCCGGAAGGGTCGGAGAGACCCAGTACTTC
>-|TRBJ1-3|16|-|TRBV2
CASLRLPGQVENTIYF
TGTGCCAGCCTCCGTCTGCCCGGGCAAGTTGAAAACACCATATATTTT
>few|TRBJ1-1|16|-|TRBV7-9
CASSLARGGIVTEAFF
TGTGCCAGCAGCTTAGCGCGGGGCGGGATCGTGACTGAAGCTTTCTTT
>many|TRBJ1-5|15|-|TRBV19
CASSIWGASNQPQHF
TGTGCCAGTAGCATCTGGGGGGCGAGCAATCAGCCCCAGCATTTT